This T cell receptor beta chain is from a study of metastatic and nonmetastatic thyroid tumors. Each patient came to thyroid surgery without any prior treatment (of any kind). V was pared by 3 bases and J by 4 bases, with 11 bases of the junction left unmatched. The CDR3 loop spans 15 amino acids. Germline CDR1 and CDR2: DFQATT and SNEGSKA (reference sequence). With MiXCR, TCRdb called clones anew from the PCR reads. The table has 8,000 to 10,000 clones, roughly a quarter seen once. Sequencing was done on a sample of tumor tissue. The chain links TRBV20-1 to TRBJ1-2; 7 nucleotides match TRBD1. This clonotype was sampled from a female donor with papillary thyroid cancer or a benign thyroid nodule (not recorded which). Some clones in this sample may be carry-over from other donors' samples. CDR3: CSASGTARLGYGYTF. DNA for the CDR3: TGCAGTGCTAGCGGGACAGCCCGACTAGGCTATGGCTACACCTTC.